This T cell receptor beta chain was recovered during a study of cytotoxic CD8 clonotypes in ibrutinib-treated CLL. Study-level information: Across samples, productive templates numbered a few hundred thousand and productive rearrangements reached roughly 98,000 on average.

Target depth was 1 in 200,000 to 1 in 1 million T cells, about 10x per clonotype. Method: immunoSEQ multiplex PCR; TCRdb's copy keeps in-frame clones and lacks some. The sample lists 150,000 to 250,000 clones, 55% to 85% occurring once. The CDR3 covers 14 residues. Trimming pared 4 bases from V and 1 base from J, leaving 8 bases between. CDR1 is SNHLY and CDR2 is FYNNEI in the germline V gene. This chain links TRBV2 with TRBJ1-5; no definite D call. The sequenced sample was PBMCs, obtained after 24 months of ibrutinib treatment. The TCR originated in a human donor with chronic lymphocytic leukemia. The CDR3 nucleotides read TGTGCCAGCAGTGGCAGCCCCAGCAATCAGCCCCAGCATTTT. Protein sequence: CASSGSPSNQPQHF.